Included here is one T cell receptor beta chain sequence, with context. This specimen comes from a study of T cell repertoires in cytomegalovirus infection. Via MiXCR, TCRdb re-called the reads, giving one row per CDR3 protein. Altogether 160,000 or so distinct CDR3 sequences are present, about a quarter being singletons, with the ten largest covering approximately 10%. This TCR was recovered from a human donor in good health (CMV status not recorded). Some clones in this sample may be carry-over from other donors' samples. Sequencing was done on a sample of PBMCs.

CDR3 amino acids: CSASPGQGTEAFF. Here the CDR3 DNA reads TGCAGTGCTAGCCCGGGACAGGGCACTGAAGCTTTCTTT. J is TRBJ1-1 and V is TRBV20-1; 9 bases fit TRBD1. Germline assignment: CDR1 DFQATT and CDR2 SNEGSKA (reference sequence). J lost 4 bases, V lost 3 bases, and 3 bases had no gene match. CDR3 size: 13 residues.